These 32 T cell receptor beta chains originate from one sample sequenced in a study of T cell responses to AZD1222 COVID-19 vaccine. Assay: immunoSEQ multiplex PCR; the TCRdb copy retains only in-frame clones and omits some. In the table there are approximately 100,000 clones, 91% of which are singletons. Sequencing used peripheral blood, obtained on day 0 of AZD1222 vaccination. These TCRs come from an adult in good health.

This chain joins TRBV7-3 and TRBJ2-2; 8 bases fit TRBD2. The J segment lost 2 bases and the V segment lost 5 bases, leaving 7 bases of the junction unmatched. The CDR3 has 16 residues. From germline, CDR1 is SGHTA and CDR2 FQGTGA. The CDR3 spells CASSLTAGGNTGELFF. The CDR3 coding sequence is TGTGCCAGCAGCCTGACGGCGGGGGGAAACACCGGGGAGCTGTTTTTT.

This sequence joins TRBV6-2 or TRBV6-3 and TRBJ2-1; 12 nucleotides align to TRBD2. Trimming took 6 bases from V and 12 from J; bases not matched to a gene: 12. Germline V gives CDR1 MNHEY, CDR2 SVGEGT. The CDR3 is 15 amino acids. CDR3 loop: CASSTPSGGAFPQFF. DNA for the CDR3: TGTGCCAGCAGCACCCCTAGCGGGGGGGCATTCCCGCAGTTCTTC.

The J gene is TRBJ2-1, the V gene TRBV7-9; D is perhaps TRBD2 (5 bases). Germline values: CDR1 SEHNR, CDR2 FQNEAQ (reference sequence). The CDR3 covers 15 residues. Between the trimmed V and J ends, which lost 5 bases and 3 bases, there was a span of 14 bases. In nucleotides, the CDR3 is TGTGCCAGCAGCCAGGCTGGCGGACTCTACAATGAGCAGTTCTTC. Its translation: CASSQAGGLYNEQFF.

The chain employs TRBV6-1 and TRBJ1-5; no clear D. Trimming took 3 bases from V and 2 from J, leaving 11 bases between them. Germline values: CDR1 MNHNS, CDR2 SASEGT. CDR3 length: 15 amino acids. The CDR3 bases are TGTGCCAGCAGTGATCGGGGTGTCGGCAATCAGCCCCAGCATTTT. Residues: CASSDRGVGNQPQHF.

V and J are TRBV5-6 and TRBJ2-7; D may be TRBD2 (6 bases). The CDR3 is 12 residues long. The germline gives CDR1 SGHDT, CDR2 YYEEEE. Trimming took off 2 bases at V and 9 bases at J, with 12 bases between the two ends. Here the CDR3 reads CASSFGGATQYF. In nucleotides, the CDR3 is TGTGCCAGCAGCTTCGGCGGGGCGACGCAGTACTTC.

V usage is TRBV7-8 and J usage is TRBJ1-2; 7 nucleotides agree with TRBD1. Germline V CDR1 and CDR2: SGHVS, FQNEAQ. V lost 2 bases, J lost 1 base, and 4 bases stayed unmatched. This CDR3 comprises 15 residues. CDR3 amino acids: CASSLQAGGNYGYTF. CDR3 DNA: TGTGCCAGCAGCTTACAGGCAGGGGGTAACTATGGCTACACCTTC.

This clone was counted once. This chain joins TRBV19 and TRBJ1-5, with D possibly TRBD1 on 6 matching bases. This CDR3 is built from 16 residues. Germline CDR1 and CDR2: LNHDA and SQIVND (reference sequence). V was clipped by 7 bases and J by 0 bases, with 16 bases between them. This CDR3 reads CASTRGQSFSNQPQHF. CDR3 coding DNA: TGTGCCAGTACCAGAGGACAGTCCTTTAGCAATCAGCCCCAGCATTTT. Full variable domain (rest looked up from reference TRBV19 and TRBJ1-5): DGGITQSPKYLFRKEGQNVTLSCEQNLNHDAMYWYRQDPGQGLRLIYYSQIVNDFQKGDIAEGYSVSREKKESFPLTVTSAQKNPTAFYLCASTRGQSFSNQPQHFGDGTRLSIL.

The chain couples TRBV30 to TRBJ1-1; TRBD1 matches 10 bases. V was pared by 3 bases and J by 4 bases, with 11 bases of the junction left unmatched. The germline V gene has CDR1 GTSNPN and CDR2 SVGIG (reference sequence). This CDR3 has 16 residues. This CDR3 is CAWSQPDRGRSTEAFF. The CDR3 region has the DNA TGTGCCTGGAGCCAACCAGACAGGGGGCGTAGCACTGAAGCTTTCTTT.

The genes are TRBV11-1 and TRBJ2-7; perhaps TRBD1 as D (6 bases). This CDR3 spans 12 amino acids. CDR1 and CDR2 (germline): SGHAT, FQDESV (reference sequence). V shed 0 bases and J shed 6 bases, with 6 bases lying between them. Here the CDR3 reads CASSLAGGEQYF. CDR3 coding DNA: TGTGCCAGCAGCTTAGCAGGGGGCGAGCAGTACTTC.

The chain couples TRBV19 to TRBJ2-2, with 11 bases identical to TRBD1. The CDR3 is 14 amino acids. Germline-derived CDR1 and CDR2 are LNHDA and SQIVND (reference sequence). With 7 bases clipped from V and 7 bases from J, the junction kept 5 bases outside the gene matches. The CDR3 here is CASMDRGHIGELFF. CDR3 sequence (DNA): TGTGCCAGTATGGACAGGGGGCATATCGGGGAGCTGTTTTTT. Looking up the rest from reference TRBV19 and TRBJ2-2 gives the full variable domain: DGGITQSPKYLFRKEGQNVTLSCEQNLNHDAMYWYRQDPGQGLRLIYYSQIVNDFQKGDIAEGYSVSREKKESFPLTVTSAQKNPTAFYLCASMDRGHIGELFFGEGSRLTVL.

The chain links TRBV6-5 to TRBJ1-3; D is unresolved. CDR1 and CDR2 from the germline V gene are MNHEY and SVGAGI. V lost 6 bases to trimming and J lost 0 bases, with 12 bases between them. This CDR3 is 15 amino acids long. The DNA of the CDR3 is TGTGCCAGCAGCGCCTTGAGGGACTCTGGAAACACCATATATTTT. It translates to CASSALRDSGNTIYF.

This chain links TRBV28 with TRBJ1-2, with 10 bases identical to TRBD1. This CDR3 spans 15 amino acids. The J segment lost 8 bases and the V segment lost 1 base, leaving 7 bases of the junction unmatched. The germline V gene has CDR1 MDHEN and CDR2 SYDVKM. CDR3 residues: CASSLSTGGRGGYTF. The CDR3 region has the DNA TGTGCCAGCAGTTTATCGACAGGGGGCAGAGGGGGCTACACCTTC.

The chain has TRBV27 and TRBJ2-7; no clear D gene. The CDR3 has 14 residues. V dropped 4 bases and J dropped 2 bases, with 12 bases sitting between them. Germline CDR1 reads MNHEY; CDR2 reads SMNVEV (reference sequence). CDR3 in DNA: TGTGCCAGCAGTTCGCGACTTTCCGCCTACGAGCAGTACTTC. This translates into CASSSRLSAYEQYF.

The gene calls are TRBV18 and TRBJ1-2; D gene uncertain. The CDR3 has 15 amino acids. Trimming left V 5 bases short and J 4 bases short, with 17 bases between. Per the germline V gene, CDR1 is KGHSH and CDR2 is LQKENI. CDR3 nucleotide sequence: TGTGCCAGCTCAACCGATCCGAATAGAAGCTATGGCTACACCTTC. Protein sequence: CASSTDPNRSYGYTF. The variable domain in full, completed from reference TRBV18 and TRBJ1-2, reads NAGVMQNPRHLVRRRGQEARLRCSPMKGHSHVYWYRQLPEEGLKFMVYLQKENIIDESGMPKERFSAEFPKEGPSILRIQQVVRGDSAAYFCASSTDPNRSYGYTFGSGTRLTVV.

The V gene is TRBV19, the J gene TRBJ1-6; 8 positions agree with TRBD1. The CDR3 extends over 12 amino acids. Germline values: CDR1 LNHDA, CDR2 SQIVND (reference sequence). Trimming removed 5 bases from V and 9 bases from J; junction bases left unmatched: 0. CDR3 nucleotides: TGTGCCAGTAGTGACAGGGGTTCACCCCTCCACTTT. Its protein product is CASSDRGSPLHF.

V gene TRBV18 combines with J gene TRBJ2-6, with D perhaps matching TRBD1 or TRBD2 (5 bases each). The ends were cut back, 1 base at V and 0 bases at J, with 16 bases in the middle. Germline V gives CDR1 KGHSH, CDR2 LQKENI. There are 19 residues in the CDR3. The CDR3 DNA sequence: TGTGCCAGCTCACCACTGCGGGCAGGGATCATCTCTGGGGCCAACGTCCTGACTTTC. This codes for CASSPLRAGIISGANVLTF.

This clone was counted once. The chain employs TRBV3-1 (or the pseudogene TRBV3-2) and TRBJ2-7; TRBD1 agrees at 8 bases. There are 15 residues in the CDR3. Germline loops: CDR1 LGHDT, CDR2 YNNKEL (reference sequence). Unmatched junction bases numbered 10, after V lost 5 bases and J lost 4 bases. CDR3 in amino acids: CASSFQSGGSYEQYF. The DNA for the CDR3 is TGTGCCAGCAGCTTCCAATCAGGGGGCAGTTACGAGCAGTACTTC.

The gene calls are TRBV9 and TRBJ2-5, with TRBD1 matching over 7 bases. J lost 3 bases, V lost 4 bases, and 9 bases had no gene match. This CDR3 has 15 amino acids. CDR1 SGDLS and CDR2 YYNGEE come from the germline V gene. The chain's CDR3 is CASSLRDREKETQYF. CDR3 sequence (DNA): TGTGCCAGCAGCCTAAGGGACAGAGAGAAAGAGACCCAGTACTTC.

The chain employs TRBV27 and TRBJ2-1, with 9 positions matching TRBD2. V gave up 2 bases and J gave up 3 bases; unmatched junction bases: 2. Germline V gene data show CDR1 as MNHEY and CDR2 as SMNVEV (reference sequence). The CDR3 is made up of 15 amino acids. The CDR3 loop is CASSLTAGGYNEQFF. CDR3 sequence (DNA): TGTGCCAGCAGTTTAACAGCGGGGGGCTACAATGAGCAGTTCTTC.

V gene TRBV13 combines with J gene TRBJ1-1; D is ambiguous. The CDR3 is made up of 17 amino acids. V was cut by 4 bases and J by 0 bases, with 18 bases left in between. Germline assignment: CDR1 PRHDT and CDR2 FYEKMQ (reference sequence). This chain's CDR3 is CASSSATGLPMNTEAFF. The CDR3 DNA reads TGTGCCAGCAGCTCAGCTACCGGGCTCCCCATGAACACTGAAGCTTTCTTT.

The CDR3 sequence is CASSWGTGISNQPQHF. CDR3 sequence (DNA): TGTGCCAGCAGTTGGGGAACAGGGATTAGCAATCAGCCCCAGCATTTT. The chain links TRBV6-2 or TRBV6-3 to TRBJ1-5; TRBD1 might be the D (6 bases). Per the germline V gene, CDR1 is MNHEY and CDR2 is SVGEGT. This CDR3 is built from 16 residues. The V end was cut by 4 bases, the J end by 0 bases, with 13 bases between.

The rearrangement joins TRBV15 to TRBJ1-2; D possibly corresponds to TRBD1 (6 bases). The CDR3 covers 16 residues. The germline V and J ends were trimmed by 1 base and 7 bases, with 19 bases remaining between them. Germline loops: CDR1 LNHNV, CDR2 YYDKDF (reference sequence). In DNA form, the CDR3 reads TGTGCCACCAGCAGAGGGGGCGGGGGGCCAATTCTTGGCTACACCTTC. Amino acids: CATSRGGGGPILGYTF.

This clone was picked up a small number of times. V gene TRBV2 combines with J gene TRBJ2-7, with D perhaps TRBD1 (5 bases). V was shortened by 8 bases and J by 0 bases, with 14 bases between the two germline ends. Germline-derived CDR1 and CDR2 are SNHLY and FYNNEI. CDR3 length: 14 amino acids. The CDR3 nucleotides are TGTGCCAGCTCCAAACAGGAAAGCTCCTACGAGCAGTACTTC. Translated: CASSKQESSYEQYF.

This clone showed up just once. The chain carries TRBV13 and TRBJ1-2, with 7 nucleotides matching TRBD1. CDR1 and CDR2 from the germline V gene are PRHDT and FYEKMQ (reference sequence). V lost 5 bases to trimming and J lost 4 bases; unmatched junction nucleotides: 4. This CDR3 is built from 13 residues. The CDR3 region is CASSPGQAYGYTF. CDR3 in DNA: TGTGCCAGCAGCCCCGGACAGGCCTATGGCTACACCTTC.

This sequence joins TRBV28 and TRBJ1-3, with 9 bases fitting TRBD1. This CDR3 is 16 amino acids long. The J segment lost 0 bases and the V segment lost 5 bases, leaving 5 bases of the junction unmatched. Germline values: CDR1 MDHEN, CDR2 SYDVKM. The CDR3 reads CASSHGTGLSGNTIYF. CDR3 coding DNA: TGTGCCAGCAGTCATGGGACAGGGCTCTCTGGAAACACCATATATTTT.

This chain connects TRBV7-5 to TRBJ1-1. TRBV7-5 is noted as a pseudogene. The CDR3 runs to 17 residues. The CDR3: CARSTREVSVGGTEAFF. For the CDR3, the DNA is TGTGCCAGAAGCACCAGAGAGGTATCAGTCGGCGGGACTGAAGCTTTCTTT.

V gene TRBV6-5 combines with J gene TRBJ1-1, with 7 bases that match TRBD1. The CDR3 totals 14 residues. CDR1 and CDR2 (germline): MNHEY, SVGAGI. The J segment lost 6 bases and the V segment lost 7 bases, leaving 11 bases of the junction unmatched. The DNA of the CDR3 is TGTGCCAGCACCTACAGGGGTGGCGGCGCTGAAGCTTTCTTT. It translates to CASTYRGGGAEAFF.

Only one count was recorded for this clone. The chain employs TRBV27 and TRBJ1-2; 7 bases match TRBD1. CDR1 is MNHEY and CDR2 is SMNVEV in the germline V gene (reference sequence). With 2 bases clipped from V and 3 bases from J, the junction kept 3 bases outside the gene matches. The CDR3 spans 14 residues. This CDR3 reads CASSLKGADYGYTF. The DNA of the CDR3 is TGTGCCAGCAGTTTAAAGGGGGCGGACTATGGCTACACCTTC.

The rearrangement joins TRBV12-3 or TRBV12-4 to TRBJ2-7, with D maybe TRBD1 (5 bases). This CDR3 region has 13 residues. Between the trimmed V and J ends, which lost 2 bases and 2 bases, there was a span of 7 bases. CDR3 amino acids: CASSLSRAYEQYF. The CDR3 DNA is TGTGCCAGCAGTTTATCCAGGGCCTACGAGCAGTACTTC.

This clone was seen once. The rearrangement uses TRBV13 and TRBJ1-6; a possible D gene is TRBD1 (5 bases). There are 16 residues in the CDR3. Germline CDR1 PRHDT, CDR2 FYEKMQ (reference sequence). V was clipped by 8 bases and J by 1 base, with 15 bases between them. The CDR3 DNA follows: TGTGCCAGCCAGGGCGGTGGGGCGTCCTATAATTCACCCCTCCACTTT. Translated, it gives CASQGGGASYNSPLHF.

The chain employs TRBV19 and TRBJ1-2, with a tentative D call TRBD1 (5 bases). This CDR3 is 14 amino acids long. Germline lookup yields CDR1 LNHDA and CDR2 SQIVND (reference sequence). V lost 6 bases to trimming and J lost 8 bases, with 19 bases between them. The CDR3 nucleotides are TGTGCCAGTAGCCAATCCGGGACCACCGACGGCTACACCTTC. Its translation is CASSQSGTTDGYTF.

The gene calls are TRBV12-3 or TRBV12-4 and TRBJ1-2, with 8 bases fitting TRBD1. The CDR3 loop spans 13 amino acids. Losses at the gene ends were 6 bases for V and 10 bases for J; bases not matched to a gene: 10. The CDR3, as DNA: TGTGCCAGCAGCCGGACAGGGAATCTATACTACACCTTC. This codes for CASSRTGNLYYTF.